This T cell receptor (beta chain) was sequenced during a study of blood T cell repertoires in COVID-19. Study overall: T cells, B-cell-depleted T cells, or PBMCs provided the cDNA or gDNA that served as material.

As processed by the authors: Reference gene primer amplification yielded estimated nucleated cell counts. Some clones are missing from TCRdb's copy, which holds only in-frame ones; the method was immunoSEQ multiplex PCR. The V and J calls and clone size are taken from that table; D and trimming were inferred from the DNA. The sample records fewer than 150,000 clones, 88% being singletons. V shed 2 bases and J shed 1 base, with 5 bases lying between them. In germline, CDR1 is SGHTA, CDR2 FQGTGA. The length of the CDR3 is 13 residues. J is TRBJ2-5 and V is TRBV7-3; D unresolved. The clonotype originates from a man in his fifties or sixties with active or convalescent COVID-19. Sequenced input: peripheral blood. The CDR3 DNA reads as TGTGCCAGCAGCTTAGGCCCCCAAGAGACCCAGTACTTC. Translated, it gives CASSLGPQETQYF.